One T cell receptor beta chain is described in this entry. Its antigen remains unknown. Libraries were prepared by immunoSEQ multiplex PCR; TCRdb keeps only in-frame clonotypes and omits some of them. The sample yields approximately 88,000 clones, roughly 93% seen once. The CDR3 runs to 16 residues. Germline V gene lookup returns CDR1 SGHTS and CDR2 YDEGEE. V lost 5 bases and J lost 0, with 17 bases in between. The data originate from a study of T cells in localized non-small cell lung cancer. Findings and limits, study-wide: Heterogeneity stays possible, as sequencing covered only one tumor region. Detection in adjacent lung was observed for a median approximately 53 of the top 100 tumor clones. In uninvolved adjacent lung, T cell clonality reached its highest value, exceeding tumor.

The V and J genes are TRBV5-8 and TRBJ1-1; possibly TRBD1 for D (6 bases). Specimen: PBMCs, collected before any cancer treatment. The receptor's source is a woman aged 35 to 75 with stage II squamous cell lung carcinoma. The CDR3 DNA reads TGTGCCAGCAGGTCGACACCTGGACAGATGAACACTGAAGCTTTCTTT. Translation gives CASRSTPGQMNTEAFF.